This is a list of T cell receptor beta chains from one sample in a study of T cells in Graves' hyperthyroidism and ophthalmopathy. TCRdb analysed the multiplex PCR reads with MiXCR anew, one entry per CDR3 protein. This sample has roughly 110,000 distinct CDR3 sequences, with approximately 15% found just once. Sequenced sample: blood. The source of these receptors is a woman in her 50s with Graves' hyperthyroidism. Both conserved end residues are part of each CDR3. The D gene is left open where the match is weak. Size values are once, few and many counts, or a class for expanded clones, and some rows have none.

TRBJ2-5	TRBV12-5	.	.	CASVGTQETQYF	TGTGCTAGTGTAGGGACACAAGAGACCCAGTACTTC
TRBJ2-5	TRBV12-3/TRBV12-4	many	TRBD1	CASRPGTVQETQYF	TGTGCCAGCAGACCCGGGACAGTACAAGAGACCCAGTACTTC
TRBJ1-2	TRBV28	.	TRBD1	CASSKDRLNYGHTF	TGTGCCAGCAGTAAGGACAGGCTAAACTATGGCCACACCTTC
TRBJ2-4	TRBV27	many	TRBD2	CASSLWAGRGNIQYF	TGTGCCAGCAGTTTATGGGCAGGGAGGGGAAACATTCAGTACTTC
TRBJ2-5	TRBV5-6	many	.	CASNPRVAAQETQYF	TGTGCCAGCAACCCCAGGGTAGCGGCACAAGAGACCCAGTACTTC
TRBJ2-6	TRBV9	many	TRBD1	CASSAGGTGANVLTF	TGTGCCAGCAGCGCAGGGGGCACTGGGGCCAACGTCCTGACTTTC
TRBJ2-7	TRBV10-3	many	TRBD2	CAIRTSGSYEQYF	TGTGCCATTCGGACTAGCGGGAGTTACGAGCAGTACTTC
TRBJ2-3	TRBV13	.	.	CASSPTPRPQGTDTQYF	TGTGCCAGCAGCCCTACCCCCCGGCCTCAGGGCACAGATACGCAGTATTTT
TRBJ2-1	TRBV11-1	.	TRBD2	CASSLGSGANEQFF	TGTGCCAGCAGCTTAGGAAGCGGGGCTAATGAGCAGTTCTTC
TRBJ2-2	TRBV7-6	many	.	CASSSPGLPPGELFF	TGTGCCAGCAGCTCCCCGGGACTCCCCCCAGGGGAGCTGTTTTTT
TRBJ1-2	TRBV10-3	few	.	CAISELTGGDGYTF	TGTGCCATCAGTGAGTTAACGGGAGGGGATGGCTACACCTTC
TRBJ2-1	TRBV12-3/TRBV12-4	many	.	CASSLVVTQSSYNEQFF	TGTGCCAGCAGTTTAGTAGTCACTCAGAGCTCCTACAATGAGCAGTTCTTC
TRBJ2-3	TRBV20-1	.	TRBD2	CSARELAGSDTQYF	TGCAGTGCTAGAGAACTAGCGGGATCAGATACGCAGTATTTT
TRBJ2-1	TRBV24-1	many	TRBD1	CATSERQGARNEQFF	TGTGCCACCAGTGAGCGACAGGGGGCAAGGAATGAGCAGTTCTTC
TRBJ2-1	TRBV7-9	many	.	CASSARAILGGNEQFF	TGTGCCAGCAGCGCCCGAGCGATCCTAGGAGGCAATGAGCAGTTCTTC
TRBJ1-1	TRBV3-1	many	TRBD1	CASSQGQGRVNTEAFF	TGTGCCAGCAGCCAAGGACAGGGGCGGGTGAACACTGAAGCTTTCTTT
TRBJ2-3	TRBV12-3/TRBV12-4	.	.	CASSPRGATSTDTQYF	TGTGCCAGCAGCCCTCGGGGGGCGACTAGCACAGATACGCAGTATTTT
TRBJ1-1	TRBV18	many	.	CASSRRAENTEAFF	TGTGCCAGCTCACGGAGGGCCGAGAACACTGAAGCTTTCTTT